Presented here are 6 T cell receptor beta chains from one specimen sequenced in a study of monozygotic twins with inflammatory bowel disease. TCRdb reanalyzed the 5' RACE reads, giving one entry per CDR3 protein sequence and no DNA. The repertoire table contains a few hundred thousand distinct CDR3 sequences. The specimen was blood. These receptors were taken from a human donor with ulcerative colitis or Crohn's disease, or a healthy co-twin of an affected twin (not recorded which).

The V gene is TRBV4-1, the J gene TRBJ2-3; with no DNA, the TCRdb D assignment of TRBD2 cannot be verified. The CDR3 covers 16 residues. Germline CDR1 and CDR2: MGHRA and YSYEKL. The CDR3 region is CASSQEAGLRKDTQYF.

The V gene is TRBV5-4, the J gene TRBJ2-1; with no DNA, the TCRdb D assignment of TRBD2 cannot be verified. This CDR3 has 14 amino acids. Germline V CDR1 and CDR2: SGHNT, YYREEE (reference sequence). The CDR3 protein is CASSPHPTSGVVVF.

This CDR3 is CASSLFGGSYEQYF. The V call is TRBV11-3, the J call TRBJ2-7. CDR3 size: 14 residues. Germline CDR1 and CDR2: SGHNT and YENEEA.

The chain is built from TRBV4-1 and TRBJ2-2; the D gene TCRdb calls, TRBD2, cannot be checked with no DNA. CDR1 is MGHRA, CDR2 YSYEKL, per germline. The CDR3 spans 19 residues. The CDR3 region is CASSPLGTSGGSFVGELFF.

The V call is TRBV20-1, the J call TRBJ1-4; TCRdb's D gene call, TRBD1, goes unchecked for lack of DNA. CDR1 is DFQATT, CDR2 SNEGSKA, per germline (reference sequence). The CDR3 runs 15 residues. CDR3 sequence reads: CSASRTGRSNEKLFF.

The chain carries TRBV28 and TRBJ2-7; TCRdb indicates TRBD1, and absent DNA this call remains unverified. The germline gives CDR1 MDHEN, CDR2 SYDVKM. This CDR3 spans 13 amino acids. CDR3 protein: CASRSGQGNEQYF.